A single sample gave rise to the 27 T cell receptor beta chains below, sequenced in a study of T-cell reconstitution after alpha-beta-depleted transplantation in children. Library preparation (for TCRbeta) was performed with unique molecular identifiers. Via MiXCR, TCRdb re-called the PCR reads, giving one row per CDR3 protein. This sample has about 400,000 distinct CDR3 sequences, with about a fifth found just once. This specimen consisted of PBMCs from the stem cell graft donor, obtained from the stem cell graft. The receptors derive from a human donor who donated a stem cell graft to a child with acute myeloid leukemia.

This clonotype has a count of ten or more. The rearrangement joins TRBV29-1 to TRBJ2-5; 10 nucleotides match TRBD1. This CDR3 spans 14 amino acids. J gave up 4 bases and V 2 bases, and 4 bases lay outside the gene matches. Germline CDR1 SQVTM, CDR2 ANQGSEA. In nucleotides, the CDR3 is TGCAGCGTTGAAAGGACAGGGGGTTCAGAGACCCAGTACTTC. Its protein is CSVERTGGSETQYF.

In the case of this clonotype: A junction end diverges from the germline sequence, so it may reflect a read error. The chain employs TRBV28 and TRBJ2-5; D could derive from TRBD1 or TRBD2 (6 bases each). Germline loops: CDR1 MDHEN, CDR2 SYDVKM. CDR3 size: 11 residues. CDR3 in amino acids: CASSFRGVYDF. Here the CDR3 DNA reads TGTGCCAGCAGTTTTAGGGGGGTTTATGACTTC.

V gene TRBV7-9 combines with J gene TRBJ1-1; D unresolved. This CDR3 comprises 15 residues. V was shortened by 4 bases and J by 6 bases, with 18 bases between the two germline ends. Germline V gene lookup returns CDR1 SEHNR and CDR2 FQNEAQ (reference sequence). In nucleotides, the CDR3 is TGTGCCAGCAGCTCCACATTTTGGCCCACCGCTGAAGCTTTCTTT. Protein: CASSSTFWPTAEAFF.

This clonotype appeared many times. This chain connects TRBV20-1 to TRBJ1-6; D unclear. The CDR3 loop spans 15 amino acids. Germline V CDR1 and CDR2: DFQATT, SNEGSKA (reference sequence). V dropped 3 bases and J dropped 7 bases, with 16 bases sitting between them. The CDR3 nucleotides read TGCAGTGCTAGGGACCTCGGACTTTTGAATTCACCCCTCCACTTT. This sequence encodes CSARDLGLLNSPLHF.

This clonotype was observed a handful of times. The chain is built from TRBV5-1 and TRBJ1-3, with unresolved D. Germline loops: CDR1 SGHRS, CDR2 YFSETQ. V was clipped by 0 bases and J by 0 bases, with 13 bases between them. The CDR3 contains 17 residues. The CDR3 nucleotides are TGCGCCAGCAGCTTGGATCGCGGAAATCCCTCTGGAAACACCATATATTTT. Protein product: CASSLDRGNPSGNTIYF.

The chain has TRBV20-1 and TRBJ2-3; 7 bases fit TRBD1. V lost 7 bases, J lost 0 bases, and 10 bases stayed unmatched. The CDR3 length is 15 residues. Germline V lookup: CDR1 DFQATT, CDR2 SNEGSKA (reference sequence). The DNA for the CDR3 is TGCAGTGTCCCGAAAGGGGGCCGGAGCACAGATACGCAGTATTTT. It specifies CSVPKGGRSTDTQYF.

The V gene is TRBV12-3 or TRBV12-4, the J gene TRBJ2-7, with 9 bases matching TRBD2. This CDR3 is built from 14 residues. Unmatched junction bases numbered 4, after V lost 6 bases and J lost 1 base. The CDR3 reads CASRRREGSYEQYF. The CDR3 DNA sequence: TGTGCCAGCAGGAGGCGGGAGGGGTCCTACGAGCAGTACTTC.

The CDR3 sequence: CASSLEGMETQYF. CDR3 in DNA: TGCGCCAGCAGCTTGGAAGGGATGGAGACCCAGTACTTC. The chain recombines TRBV5-1 with TRBJ2-5; D not resolved. Germline V gives CDR1 SGHRS, CDR2 YFSETQ. This CDR3 is built from 13 residues. V shed 0 bases and J shed 5 bases, with 8 bases lying between them.

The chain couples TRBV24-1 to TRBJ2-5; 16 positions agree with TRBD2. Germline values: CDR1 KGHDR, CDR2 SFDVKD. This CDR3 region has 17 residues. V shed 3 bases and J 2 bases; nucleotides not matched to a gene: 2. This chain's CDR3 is CATSDPGLAGGQETQYF. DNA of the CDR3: TGTGCCACCAGTGATCCGGGACTAGCGGGAGGGCAAGAGACCCAGTACTTC.

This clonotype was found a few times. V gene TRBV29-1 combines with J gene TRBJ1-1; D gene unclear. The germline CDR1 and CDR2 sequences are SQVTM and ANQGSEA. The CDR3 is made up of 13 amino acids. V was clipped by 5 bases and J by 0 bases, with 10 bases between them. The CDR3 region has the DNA TGCAGCGTTTCTATGGGCATGAACACTGAAGCTTTCTTT. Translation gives CSVSMGMNTEAFF.

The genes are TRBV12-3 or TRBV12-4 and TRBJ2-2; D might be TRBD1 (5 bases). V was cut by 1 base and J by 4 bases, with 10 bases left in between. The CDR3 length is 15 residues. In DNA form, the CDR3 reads TGTGCCAGCAGTTTAGGGACAATTTCCACCGGGGAGCTGTTTTTT. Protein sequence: CASSLGTISTGELFF.

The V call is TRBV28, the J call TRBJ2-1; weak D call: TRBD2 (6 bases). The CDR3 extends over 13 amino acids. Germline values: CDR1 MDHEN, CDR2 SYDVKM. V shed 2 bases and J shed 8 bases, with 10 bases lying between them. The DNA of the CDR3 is TGTGCCAGCAGTTTAAGGGACTCAGATGAGCAGTTCTTC. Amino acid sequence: CASSLRDSDEQFF. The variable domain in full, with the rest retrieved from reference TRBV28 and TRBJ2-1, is DVKVTQSSRYLVKRTGEKVFLECVQDMDHENMFWYRQDPGLGLRLIYFSYDVKMKEKGDIPEGYSVSREKKERFSLILESASTNQTSMYLCASSLRDSDEQFFGPGTRLTVL.

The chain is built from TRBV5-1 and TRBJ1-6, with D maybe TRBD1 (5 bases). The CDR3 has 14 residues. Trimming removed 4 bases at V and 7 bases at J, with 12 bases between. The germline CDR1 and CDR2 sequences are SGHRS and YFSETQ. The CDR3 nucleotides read TGCGCCAGCAGCCCCGAGGGGTCCAATTCACCCCTCCACTTT. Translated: CASSPEGSNSPLHF. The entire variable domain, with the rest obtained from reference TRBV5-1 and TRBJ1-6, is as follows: KAGVTQTPRYLIKTRGQQVTLSCSPISGHRSVSWYQQTPGQGLQFLFEYFSETQRNKGNFPGRFSGRQFSNSRSEMNVSTLELGDSALYLCASSPEGSNSPLHFGNGTRLTVT.

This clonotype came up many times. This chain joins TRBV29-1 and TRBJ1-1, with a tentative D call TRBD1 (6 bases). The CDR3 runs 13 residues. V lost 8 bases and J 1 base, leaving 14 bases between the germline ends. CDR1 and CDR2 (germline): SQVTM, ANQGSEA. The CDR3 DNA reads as TGCAGCCTATACAGGGACTGGAACACTGAAGCTTTCTTT. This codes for CSLYRDWNTEAFF.

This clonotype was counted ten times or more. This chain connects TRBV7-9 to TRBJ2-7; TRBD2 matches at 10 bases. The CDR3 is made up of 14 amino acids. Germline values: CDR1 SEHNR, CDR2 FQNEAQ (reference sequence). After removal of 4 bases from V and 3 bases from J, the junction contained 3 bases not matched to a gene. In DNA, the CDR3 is TGTGCCAGCAGCTCAACTAGCGGGAACTACGAGCAGTACTTC. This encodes CASSSTSGNYEQYF.

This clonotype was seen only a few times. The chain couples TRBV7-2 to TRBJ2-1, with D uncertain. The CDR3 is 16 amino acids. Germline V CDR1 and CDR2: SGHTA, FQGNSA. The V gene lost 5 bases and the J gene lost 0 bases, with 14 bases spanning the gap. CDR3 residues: CASSLPPYSSYNEQFF. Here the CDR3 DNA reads TGTGCCAGCAGCCTACCACCGTATAGCTCCTACAATGAGCAGTTCTTC.

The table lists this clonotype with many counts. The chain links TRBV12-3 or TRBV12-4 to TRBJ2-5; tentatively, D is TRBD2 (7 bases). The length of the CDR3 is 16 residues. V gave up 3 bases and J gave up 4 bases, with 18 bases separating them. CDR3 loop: CASSFKGEGGSETQYF. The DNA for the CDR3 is TGTGCCAGCAGTTTTAAGGGGGAGGGGGGATCAGAGACCCAGTACTTC.

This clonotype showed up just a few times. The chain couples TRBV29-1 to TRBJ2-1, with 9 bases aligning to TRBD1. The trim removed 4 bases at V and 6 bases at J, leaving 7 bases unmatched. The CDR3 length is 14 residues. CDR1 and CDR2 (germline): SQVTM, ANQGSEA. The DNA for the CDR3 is TGCAGCGTTGCCCCCGGGACAGGGTTCAATGAGCAGTTCTTC. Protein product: CSVAPGTGFNEQFF.

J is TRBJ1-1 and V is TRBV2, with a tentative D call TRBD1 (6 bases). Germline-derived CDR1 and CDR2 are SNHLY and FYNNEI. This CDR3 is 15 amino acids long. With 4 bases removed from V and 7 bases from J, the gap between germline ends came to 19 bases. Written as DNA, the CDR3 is TGTGCCAGCAGTGTGGCCACCAACCTAGGGGGTGAAGCTTTCTTT. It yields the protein CASSVATNLGGEAFF.

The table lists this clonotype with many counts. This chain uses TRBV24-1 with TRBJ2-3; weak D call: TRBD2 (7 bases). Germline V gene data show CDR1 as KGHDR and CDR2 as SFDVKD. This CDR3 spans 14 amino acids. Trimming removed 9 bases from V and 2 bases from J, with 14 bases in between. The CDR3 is CATGLGGDTDTQYF. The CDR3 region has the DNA TGTGCCACCGGACTAGGGGGTGACACAGATACGCAGTATTTT.

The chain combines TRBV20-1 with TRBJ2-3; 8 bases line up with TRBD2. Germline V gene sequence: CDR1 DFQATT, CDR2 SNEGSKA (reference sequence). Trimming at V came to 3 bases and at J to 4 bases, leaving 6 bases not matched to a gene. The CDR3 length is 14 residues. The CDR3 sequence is CSASSGAFADTQYF. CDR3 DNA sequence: TGCAGTGCTAGTAGCGGGGCCTTCGCAGATACGCAGTATTTT.

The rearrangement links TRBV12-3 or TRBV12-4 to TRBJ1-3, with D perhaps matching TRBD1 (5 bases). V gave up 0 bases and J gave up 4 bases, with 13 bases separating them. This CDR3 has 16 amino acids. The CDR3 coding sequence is TGTGCCAGCAGTTTAGCACAGTGGACAAAAGGAAACACCATATATTTT. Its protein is CASSLAQWTKGNTIYF.

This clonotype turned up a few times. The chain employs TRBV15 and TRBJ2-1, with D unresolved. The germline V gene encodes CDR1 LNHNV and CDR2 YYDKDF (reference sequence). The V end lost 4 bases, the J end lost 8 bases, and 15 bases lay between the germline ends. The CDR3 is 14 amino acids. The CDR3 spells CATSTSMGSYEQFF. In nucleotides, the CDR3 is TGTGCCACCAGCACCTCAATGGGGTCTTATGAGCAGTTCTTC.

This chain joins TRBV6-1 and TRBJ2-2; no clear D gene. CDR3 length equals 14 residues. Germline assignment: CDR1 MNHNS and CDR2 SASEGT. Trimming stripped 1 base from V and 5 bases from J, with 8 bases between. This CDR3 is CASSEVVDTGELFF. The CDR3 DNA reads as TGTGCCAGCAGTGAAGTGGTCGATACCGGGGAGCTGTTTTTT.

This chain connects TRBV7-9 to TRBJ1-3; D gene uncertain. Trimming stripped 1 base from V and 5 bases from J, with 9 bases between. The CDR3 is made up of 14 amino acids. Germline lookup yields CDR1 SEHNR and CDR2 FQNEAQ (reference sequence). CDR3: CASSLDGARNTIYF. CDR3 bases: TGTGCCAGCAGCTTAGATGGCGCAAGAAACACCATATATTTT.

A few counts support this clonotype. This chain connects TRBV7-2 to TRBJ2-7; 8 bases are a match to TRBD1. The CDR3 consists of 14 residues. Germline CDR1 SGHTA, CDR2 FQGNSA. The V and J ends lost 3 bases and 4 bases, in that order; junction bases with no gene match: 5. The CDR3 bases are TGTGCCAGCAGCTTGACAGGGGTAAGGTACGAGCAGTACTTC. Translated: CASSLTGVRYEQYF.

The CDR3 region is CASSRGLAGISYNEQFF. The CDR3 DNA reads as TGTGCCAGCAGCCGAGGACTAGCGGGAATCTCCTACAATGAGCAGTTCTTC. This chain joins TRBV4-2 and TRBJ2-1, with TRBD2 matching over 12 bases. The CDR3 consists of 17 residues. Germline CDR1 is LGHNA and CDR2 is YNFKEQ. With V trimmed by 4 bases and J by 0 bases, 4 bases remained unmatched.